This T cell receptor (beta chain) was recorded in a study of cytomegalovirus exposure and HLA in healthy donors. Broader study findings: As was reported, the classifier diagnosed cytomegalovirus status with high specificity and sensitivity. Exclusion as indistinguishable affected some V segments, including TRBV6-2 and TRBV6-3.

V lost 7 bases, J lost 2 bases, and 11 bases lay in between. This CDR3 comprises 14 residues. The V gene's germline CDR1 is MNHNS and CDR2 SASEGT. Primers: 60 Vbeta forward and 13 Jbeta reverse. Clones were sequenced by immunoSEQ multiplex PCR, and TCRdb holds only the in-frame ones, with some missing. The table lists 210,000 or so clones, approximately 80% of them singletons. As regards this clone: Its antigen is as yet unknown.

The genes are TRBV6-1 and TRBJ2-2; possible D gene TRBD1, 5 bases. The receptor was derived from a woman aged 40-49 years in good health and CMV-seronegative. The sequencing input was PBMCs. CDR3: CASKGPTNTGELFF. The CDR3 nucleotides read TGTGCCAGCAAGGGGCCGACTAACACCGGGGAGCTGTTTTTT.